This T cell receptor beta chain was observed in a study of control samples from healthy donors and cancer patients. Data came from immunoSEQ multiplex PCR; TCRdb stores just in-frame clones and leaves some out. The sample includes fewer than 200,000 clones, around 89% of them seen just once. The CDR3 totals 15 residues. From germline, CDR1 is MNHNY and CDR2 SVGAGI (reference sequence). V lost 6 bases, J lost 5 bases, and 16 bases lay in between. The clonotype originates from a woman between 45 and 60 years old in good health. Sequencing used blood. The chain combines TRBV6-6 with TRBJ2-2, with a tentative D call TRBD2 (6 bases). The CDR3 loop reads CASSRDGGLTGELFF. DNA for the CDR3: TGTGCCAGCAGCCGCGACGGGGGATTGACCGGGGAGCTGTTTTTT.